The clone carrying this TCR beta chain has at least ten counts. Beta-chain TCR CDR3 regions were amplified from RNA transcripts. Second-round multiplex PCR followed a first-round RT-PCR using HTBI primers. TCRdb itself ran the multiplex PCR reads through MiXCR, one entry per CDR3 protein. The sample includes more than 1,000,000 distinct CDR3 sequences, 35% to 40% of them seen just once. The sample belongs to a study of Graves' ophthalmopathy and Graves' hyperthyroidism. New diagnoses, under 2 months' duration, and ages 18 to 65 characterized the hyperthyroidism patients. Certain patients were not enrolled. These were patients with other autoimmune diseases, uncontrolled infections, pregnancy or lactation. Specimen: peripheral blood or thyroid tissue (not recorded which). The TCR was taken from an adult man with Graves' hyperthyroidism.

As DNA, the CDR3 is TGCAGTGCCGGACAGGGGTCGGGCACCGGGGAGCTGTTTTTT. Its protein is CSAGQGSGTGELFF. V and J are TRBV20-1 and TRBJ2-2, with 9 bases lining up with TRBD1. The CDR3 is 14 residues long. Germline-derived CDR1 and CDR2 are DFQATT and SNEGSKA (reference sequence). J lost 4 bases, V lost 6 bases, and 6 bases had no gene match.